The 32 T cell receptor beta chains in this list originate from one sample, sequenced in a study of cytomegalovirus exposure and HLA in healthy donors. TCRdb's table, derived via immunoSEQ multiplex PCR, lists solely in-frame clones and lacks some. Of fewer than 250,000 clones listed, around four fifths are singletons. The sequenced material came from PBMCs. All receptors derive from a woman between 18 and 29 years old in good health and CMV-seronegative.

This clone was seen just once. The rearrangement links TRBV2 to TRBJ2-7, with D perhaps TRBD1 or TRBD2 (5 bases each). Trimming left V 6 bases short and J 3 bases short, with 33 bases between. Germline V gene sequence: CDR1 SNHLY, CDR2 FYNNEI. The CDR3 loop spans 20 amino acids. This chain's CDR3 is CASRENRDRTRSLPDYEQYF. CDR3 nucleotides: TGTGCCAGCAGGGAAAACCGGGACCGCACCCGATCTCTACCAGACTACGAGCAGTACTTC.

The chain recombines TRBV10-2 with TRBJ1-4; 8 bases are a match to TRBD1. The ends lost 6 bases at V and 6 bases at J; junction bases unmatched: 9. This CDR3 comprises 15 residues. Germline V CDR1 and CDR2: WSHSY, SAAADI. The CDR3 spells CASSQSTGADEKLFF. DNA for the CDR3: TGCGCCAGCAGCCAGTCGACAGGGGCGGATGAAAAACTGTTTTTT.

This clone has a handful of counts. V and J are TRBV7-9 and TRBJ1-2; D is perhaps TRBD1 (6 bases). The length of the CDR3 is 11 residues. The V and J ends lost 3 bases and 8 bases respectively, with 7 bases between them. Looked up from germline, CDR1 is SEHNR and CDR2 is FQNEAQ (reference sequence). CDR3 sequence (DNA): TGTGCCAGCAGCTTGGACAGAGGCTACACCTTC. Protein: CASSLDRGYTF.

V is TRBV5-4 and J is TRBJ2-5; 8 bases are a match to TRBD2. V lost 4 bases to trimming and J lost 2 bases; unmatched junction nucleotides: 4. The CDR3 runs 14 residues. Per the germline V gene, CDR1 is SGHNT and CDR2 is YYREEE (reference sequence). The CDR3 coding sequence is TGTGCCAGCAGCCCGGGGGGGCTACAAGAGACCCAGTACTTC. Its translation is CASSPGGLQETQYF.

The CDR3 bases are TGCGCCAGCAGCCAAGCCTGGACAGGGGTCACCGCTAACTATGGCTACACCTTC. This gives the protein CASSQAWTGVTANYGYTF. This chain links TRBV4-1 with TRBJ1-2; TRBD1 matches 9 bases. The germline V gene has CDR1 MGHRA and CDR2 YSYEKL. CDR3 length equals 18 residues. V dropped 1 base and J dropped 0; count of bases not matched to a gene: 9.

This chain links TRBV2 with TRBJ2-5; D not certain. V was pared by 2 bases and J by 4 bases, with 14 bases between. The V gene's germline CDR1 is SNHLY and CDR2 FYNNEI. This CDR3 comprises 15 residues. This CDR3 is CASSENAAPGETQYF. DNA for the CDR3: TGTGCCAGCAGTGAAAATGCGGCGCCGGGAGAGACCCAGTACTTC. The entire variable domain, with the rest obtained from reference TRBV2 and TRBJ2-5, is as follows: EPEVTQTPSHQVTQMGQEVILRCVPISNHLYFYWYRQILGQKVEFLVSFYNNEISEKSEIFDDQFSVERPDGSNFTLKIRSTKLEDSAMYFCASSENAAPGETQYFGPGTRLLVL.

The chain has TRBV11-2 and TRBJ2-7; D might be TRBD1 or TRBD2, each matching 5 bases. This CDR3 has 15 amino acids. The germline V and J ends were trimmed by 2 bases and 4 bases, with 15 bases remaining between them. Per germline, CDR1 SGHAT and CDR2 FQNNGV. DNA for the CDR3: TGTGCCAGCAGCTTATGGGGACGGAAGACGTACGAGCAGTACTTC. Protein: CASSLWGRKTYEQYF.

The chain carries TRBV2 and TRBJ2-4; TRBD2 agrees at 8 bases. Germline lookup yields CDR1 SNHLY and CDR2 FYNNEI. CDR3 length equals 18 residues. V was clipped by 8 bases and J by 0 bases; unmatched bases: 15. The CDR3 region has the DNA TGTGCCAGCCGTCTTGAAACGGGAGGGTTAGTAGCCAAAAACATTCAGTACTTC. This gives the protein CASRLETGGLVAKNIQYF.

The chain uses TRBV9 and TRBJ2-7; 9 bases agree with TRBD1. The CDR3 length is 15 residues. Germline V gene data show CDR1 as SGDLS and CDR2 as YYNGEE. J gave up 6 bases and V 4 bases, and 11 bases lay outside the gene matches. CDR3 protein: CASSPLDRGVGEQYF. The CDR3 DNA sequence: TGTGCCAGCAGCCCGCTCGACAGGGGGGTAGGCGAGCAGTACTTC.

This clone showed up just a few times. V usage is TRBV19 and J usage is TRBJ2-5; 14 nucleotides agree with TRBD2. CDR3 length: 16 residues. Losses at the gene ends were 3 bases for V and 5 bases for J; bases not matched to a gene: 5. Germline CDR1 is LNHDA and CDR2 is SQIVND (reference sequence). CDR3 DNA sequence: TGTGCCAGTAGTATGACTAGCGGGAGGGCCGGGGAGACCCAGTACTTC. Translating gives CASSMTSGRAGETQYF.

V gene TRBV19 combines with J gene TRBJ2-7, with 8 bases fitting TRBD1. The CDR3 spans 16 residues. Trimming removed 2 bases from V and 2 bases from J; junction bases left unmatched: 8. Germline CDR1 is LNHDA and CDR2 is SQIVND (reference sequence). The CDR3 DNA follows: TGTGCCAGTAGTATAAAGGGCCAGGGGGCGGCCTACGAGCAGTACTTC. This translates into CASSIKGQGAAYEQYF.

This rearrangement joins TRBV9 to TRBJ1-4, with D unresolved. V was clipped by 3 bases and J by 8 bases, with 14 bases between them. Per germline, CDR1 SGDLS and CDR2 YYNGEE. The CDR3 has 14 amino acids. CDR3 DNA: TGTGCCAGCAGCGGAGGACTTACCAGGGAAAAACTGTTTTTT. Protein sequence: CASSGGLTREKLFF.

The chain couples TRBV4-1 to TRBJ2-2, with D unclear. The CDR3 length is 13 residues. The germline CDR1 and CDR2 sequences are MGHRA and YSYEKL. The V end lost 0 bases, the J end lost 6 bases, and 5 bases lay between the germline ends. CDR3 loop: CASSQDLAGELFF. The DNA of the CDR3 is TGCGCCAGCAGCCAAGATTTGGCCGGGGAGCTGTTTTTT.

CDR3 protein: CASSLAGRGQLEAFF. CDR3 nucleotide sequence: TGCGCCAGCAGCTTGGCGGGAAGGGGACAGCTTGAAGCTTTCTTT. This sequence joins TRBV5-1 and TRBJ1-1, with 7 bases lining up with TRBD1. The V segment lost 0 bases and the J segment 7 bases; nucleotides outside the gene matches: 9. This CDR3 contains 15 residues. Germline CDR1 and CDR2: SGHRS and YFSETQ. The variable domain in full, completed from reference TRBV5-1 and TRBJ1-1, reads KAGVTQTPRYLIKTRGQQVTLSCSPISGHRSVSWYQQTPGQGLQFLFEYFSETQRNKGNFPGRFSGRQFSNSRSEMNVSTLELGDSALYLCASSLAGRGQLEAFFGQGTRLTVV.

The chain combines TRBV11-2 with TRBJ2-2, with TRBD1 matching over 7 bases. The CDR3 is 15 amino acids. Trimming took 6 bases from V and 4 from J; bases not matched to a gene: 8. The germline CDR1 and CDR2 sequences are SGHAT and FQNNGV. The CDR3 nucleotides are TGTGCCAGCAGAACCCAGGGGGTGAGCACCGGGGAGCTGTTTTTT. Protein product: CASRTQGVSTGELFF.

The gene calls are TRBV10-2 and TRBJ1-5, with unresolved D. The germline gives CDR1 WSHSY, CDR2 SAAADI. The CDR3 is 15 residues long. With 2 bases removed from V and 0 bases from J, the gap between germline ends came to 8 bases. The CDR3 DNA reads TGCGCCAGCAGTGAGGCAGACAATAGCAATCAGCCCCAGCATTTT. This translates into CASSEADNSNQPQHF.

J is TRBJ1-5 and V is TRBV6-6, with D maybe TRBD1 (5 bases). V dropped 7 bases and J dropped 3 bases, with 13 bases sitting between them. Germline CDR1 MNHNY, CDR2 SVGAGI (reference sequence). CDR3 length: 14 amino acids. This chain's CDR3 is CASTPGQVNQPQHF. DNA of the CDR3: TGTGCCAGCACCCCGGGGCAGGTCAATCAGCCCCAGCATTTT.

J is TRBJ2-3 and V is TRBV7-9; TRBD1 agrees at 7 bases. CDR3 length: 13 amino acids. V lost 4 bases and J lost 3; bases outside the gene matches: 1. CDR1 is SEHNR and CDR2 is FQNEAQ in the germline V gene (reference sequence). CDR3 nucleotide sequence: TGTGCCAGCAGCTCACAGGGGACAGATACGCAGTATTTT. Its translation is CASSSQGTDTQYF.

CDR3 nucleotide sequence: TGTGCCAGCAGTGAAGTCTTGGCGGCTTTACAAGCTTTCTTT. It codes for CASSEVLAALQAFF. This chain connects TRBV2 to TRBJ1-1; no clear D gene. The germline CDR1 and CDR2 sequences are SNHLY and FYNNEI. Deletions cut 1 base from V and 9 bases from J, with 15 bases between. This CDR3 contains 14 residues.

This clone was recorded only once. The chain carries TRBV27 and TRBJ2-1, with 8 bases fitting TRBD1. V lost 5 bases to trimming and J lost 0 bases; unmatched junction nucleotides: 3. The CDR3 is 15 residues long. Germline values: CDR1 MNHEY, CDR2 SMNVEV (reference sequence). In DNA form, the CDR3 reads TGTGCCAGCAGTGTAGGGACAGGCTCCTACAATGAGCAGTTCTTC. Encoded protein: CASSVGTGSYNEQFF.

This sequence joins TRBV13 and TRBJ1-4, with TRBD1 matching over 7 bases. The CDR3 loop spans 14 amino acids. V lost 1 base and J lost 8; bases outside the gene matches: 4. CDR1 is PRHDT and CDR2 is FYEKMQ in the germline V gene (reference sequence). Here the CDR3 reads CASSLAQGDEKLFF. CDR3 DNA sequence: TGTGCCAGCAGCTTAGCGCAGGGGGACGAAAAACTGTTTTTT.

The CDR3 protein is CASTAGVLNTEAFF. The CDR3 DNA reads TGTGCCAGCACCGCAGGGGTCCTGAACACTGAAGCTTTCTTT. This sequence joins TRBV6-5 and TRBJ1-1; TRBD1 might be the D (6 bases). V was pared by 7 bases and J by 0 bases, with 12 bases between. The CDR3 runs 14 residues. Germline V gene lookup returns CDR1 MNHEY and CDR2 SVGAGI.

The chain couples TRBV19 to TRBJ2-1, with TRBD2 as a possible D gene (5 bases). The germline gives CDR1 LNHDA, CDR2 SQIVND (reference sequence). V dropped 3 bases and J dropped 7 bases, with 13 bases sitting between them. The CDR3 has 14 amino acids. The CDR3 nucleotides are TGTGCCAGTAGTATGATAGGACTGGGGAATGAGCAGTTCTTC. This encodes CASSMIGLGNEQFF. The full variable domain, completed using reference TRBV19 and TRBJ2-1, is DGGITQSPKYLFRKEGQNVTLSCEQNLNHDAMYWYRQDPGQGLRLIYYSQIVNDFQKGDIAEGYSVSREKKESFPLTVTSAQKNPTAFYLCASSMIGLGNEQFFGPGTRLTVL.

Notes on this clone: The same CDR3 is also encoded by other DNA sequences in this sample. This chain links TRBV5-1 with TRBJ1-1, with D unresolved. Germline CDR1 reads SGHRS; CDR2 reads YFSETQ. This CDR3 region has 14 residues. V was cut by 0 bases and J by 1 base, with 7 bases left in between. In DNA, the CDR3 is TGCGCCAGCAGCTTGGATGGCGGGAACACTGAAGCTTTCTTT. Its protein is CASSLDGGNTEAFF.

This chain connects TRBV6-5 to TRBJ2-7; 11 nucleotides align to TRBD2. The J segment lost 1 base and the V segment lost 2 bases, leaving 4 bases of the junction unmatched. The germline V gene has CDR1 MNHEY and CDR2 SVGAGI. This CDR3 has 16 amino acids. The CDR3: CASSYGVAGGSYEQYF. The CDR3 DNA follows: TGTGCCAGCAGTTACGGGGTAGCGGGAGGGTCCTACGAGCAGTACTTC.

This chain uses TRBV28 with TRBJ1-5; no definite D call. Germline V gene sequence: CDR1 MDHEN, CDR2 SYDVKM. Trimming stripped 3 bases from V and 5 bases from J, with 11 bases between. The CDR3 runs to 14 residues. CDR3 DNA sequence: TGTGCCAGCAGTTTTGGCACGGAGGATCAGCCCCAGCATTTT. Its protein product is CASSFGTEDQPQHF.

The chain links TRBV19 to TRBJ1-2, with a possible D match to TRBD1 (5 bases). The CDR3 loop spans 12 amino acids. Germline V gene data show CDR1 as LNHDA and CDR2 as SQIVND (reference sequence). Deletions cut 6 bases from V and 8 bases from J, with 13 bases between. CDR3: CASSRGLVGYTF. The CDR3 nucleotides read TGTGCCAGTAGCCGGGGGTTAGTGGGCTACACCTTC.

The genes are TRBV5-8 and TRBJ1-1; TRBD1 is a possible D gene (5 bases). The CDR3 runs to 15 residues. Trimming took 0 bases from V and 4 from J, leaving 13 bases between them. Germline values: CDR1 SGHTS, CDR2 YDEGEE. The CDR3 reads CASSLEREGFTEAFF. Written as DNA, the CDR3 is TGTGCCAGCAGCTTGGAACGGGAGGGGTTCACTGAAGCTTTCTTT. The full variable domain, rest sourced from reference TRBV5-8 and TRBJ1-1, is EAGVTQSPTHLIKTRGQQATLRCSPISGHTSVYWYQQALGLGLQFLLWYDEGEERNRGNFPPRFSGRQFPNYSSELNVNALELEDSALYLCASSLEREGFTEAFFGQGTRLTVV.

V is TRBV6-4 and J is TRBJ2-1, with 10 bases that match TRBD2. Looked up from germline, CDR1 is MRHNA and CDR2 is SNTAGT. The CDR3 runs 15 residues. The J segment lost 4 bases and the V segment lost 0 bases, leaving 0 bases of the junction unmatched. Here the CDR3 reads CASSDSTSGYNEQFF. CDR3 in DNA: TGTGCCAGCAGTGACTCGACTAGCGGGTACAATGAGCAGTTCTTC.

This clone was observed a few times. This chain uses TRBV27 with TRBJ1-5; D not certain. The V and J ends lost 5 bases and 3 bases respectively, with 11 bases between them. CDR1 and CDR2 (germline): MNHEY, SMNVEV (reference sequence). The CDR3 contains 14 residues. The CDR3 sequence is CASSRKDSNQPQHF. CDR3 coding DNA: TGTGCCAGCAGTCGAAAAGATTCCAATCAGCCCCAGCATTTT.

This clone was counted a single time. The chain has TRBV2 and TRBJ2-3, with 12 positions matching TRBD2. Germline assignment: CDR1 SNHLY and CDR2 FYNNEI. V trimming: 6 bases; J trimming: 0 bases; junction bases outside the gene matches: 4. The CDR3 runs to 16 residues. Written as DNA, the CDR3 is TGTGCCAGCAGGGGACTAGCGGGTTTTAGCACAGATACGCAGTATTTT. Its translation is CASRGLAGFSTDTQYF.

V gene TRBV7-7 combines with J gene TRBJ2-1, with TRBD2 matching 10 bases. The ends lost 2 bases at V and 7 bases at J; junction bases unmatched: 11. The V gene's germline CDR1 is SSHAT and CDR2 FNYEAQ (reference sequence). The CDR3 covers 17 residues. The CDR3 DNA reads TGTGCCAGCAGCTTAAACGGGCTAGCGGGAGATGGTAATGAGCAGTTCTTC. It translates to CASSLNGLAGDGNEQFF.